Listed here are 2 T cell receptor beta chains from one sample, sequenced in a study of vaccination and CD4 T cells after COVID-19. Sequencing of the DNA from cultured CD4+ T cells was carried out with the Oncomine TCR Beta short-read assay. TCRdb independently ran MiXCR on the PCR reads; one entry per CDR3 protein. The repertoire holds 20,000 to 25,000 distinct CDR3 sequences, with 38% as singletons. Their antigens are not known. Treatment denoted: roughly 11-day PBMC culture with coronavirus spike peptide pools or control peptides (ViraFEST assay). The sequences come from CD4+ T cells from blood, cultured in vitro, collected before SARS-CoV-2 vaccination. Source of these receptors: a human donor who had recovered from COVID-19.

This clonotype has only one observation. The V call is TRBV30, the J call TRBJ1-2; D not certain. Germline V gene sequence: CDR1 GTSNPN, CDR2 SVGIG (reference sequence). There are 14 residues in the CDR3. Trimming left V 5 bases short and J 0 bases short, with 13 bases between. Here the CDR3 DNA reads TGTGCCTGGGGCCGCGGACGGGCTAACTATGGCTACACCTTC. This translates into CAWGRGRANYGYTF. The entire variable domain, with the rest obtained from reference TRBV30 and TRBJ1-2, is as follows: SQTIHQWPATLVQPVGSPLSLECTVEGTSNPNLYWYRQAAGRGLQLLFYSVGIGQISSEVPQNLSASRPQDRQFILSSKKLLLSDSGFYLCAWGRGRANYGYTFGSGTRLTVV.

This chain uses TRBV20-1 with TRBJ2-5; 11 bases are shared with TRBD2. The V segment lost 5 bases and the J segment 3 bases; nucleotides outside the gene matches: 5. This CDR3 is 14 amino acids long. Germline CDR1 and CDR2: DFQATT and SNEGSKA (reference sequence). The CDR3 loop is CSAGTSGREETQYF. The CDR3 DNA reads TGCAGTGCTGGAACTAGCGGGAGAGAAGAGACCCAGTACTTC.